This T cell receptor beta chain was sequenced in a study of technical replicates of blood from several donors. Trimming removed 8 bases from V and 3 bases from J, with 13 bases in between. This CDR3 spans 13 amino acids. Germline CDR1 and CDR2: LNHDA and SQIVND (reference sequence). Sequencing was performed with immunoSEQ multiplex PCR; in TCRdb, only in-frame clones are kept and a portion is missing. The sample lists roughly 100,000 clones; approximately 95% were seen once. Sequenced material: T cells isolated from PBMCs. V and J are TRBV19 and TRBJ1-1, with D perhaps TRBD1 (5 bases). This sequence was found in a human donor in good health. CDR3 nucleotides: TGTGCCAGTGGGGCCACACGGGACACTGAAGCTTTCTTT. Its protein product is CASGATRDTEAFF.